Sequencing of this T cell receptor (beta chain) was carried out in a study of cytomegalovirus exposure and HLA in healthy donors. The CDR3 extends over 15 amino acids. The germline gives CDR1 LNHNV, CDR2 YYDKDF (reference sequence). Losses at the gene ends were 3 bases for V and 7 bases for J; bases not matched to a gene: 6. The primer mix had 60 Vbeta and 13 Jbeta primers. The protocol was immunoSEQ multiplex PCR, while the TCRdb copy is restricted to in-frame clones and leaves out a portion. In the table there are about 180,000 clones, around 80% of which are singletons. The receptor was isolated from a woman aged 30 to 39 in good health and CMV-seronegative. This sequence joins TRBV15 and TRBJ2-7; 13 bases fit TRBD2. The source material was PBMCs. CDR3 DNA sequence: TGTGCCACCAGCAGTGAATGGGGACTAGCGGGGGAGCAGTACTTC. This encodes CATSSEWGLAGEQYF.